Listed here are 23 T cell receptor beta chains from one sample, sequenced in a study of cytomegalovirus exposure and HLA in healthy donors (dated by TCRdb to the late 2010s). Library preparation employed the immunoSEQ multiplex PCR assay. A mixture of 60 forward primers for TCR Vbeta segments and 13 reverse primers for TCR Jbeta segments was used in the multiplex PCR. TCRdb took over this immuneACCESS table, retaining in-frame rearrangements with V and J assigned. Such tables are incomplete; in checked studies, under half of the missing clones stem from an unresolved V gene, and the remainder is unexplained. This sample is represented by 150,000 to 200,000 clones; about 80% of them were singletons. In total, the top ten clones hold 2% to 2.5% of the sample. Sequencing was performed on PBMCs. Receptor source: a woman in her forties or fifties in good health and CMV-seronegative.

The DNA of the CDR3 is TGTGCCAGCAGATCACAGGCCTCCAATCAGCCCCAGCATTTT. This sequence encodes CASRSQASNQPQHF. J is TRBJ1-5 and V is TRBV7-2, with D possibly TRBD1 on 5 matching bases. V dropped 6 bases and J dropped 3 bases, with 12 bases sitting between them. Germline CDR1 and CDR2: SGHTA and FQGNSA. This CDR3 has 14 residues.

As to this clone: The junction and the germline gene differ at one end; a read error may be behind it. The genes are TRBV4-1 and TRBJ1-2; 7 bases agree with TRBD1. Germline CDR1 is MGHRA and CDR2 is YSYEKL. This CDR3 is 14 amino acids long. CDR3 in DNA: TGCGTCAGCAGCCAGGACGGACAGGCCTATGGCTACACCTTC. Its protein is CVSSQDGQAYGYTF.

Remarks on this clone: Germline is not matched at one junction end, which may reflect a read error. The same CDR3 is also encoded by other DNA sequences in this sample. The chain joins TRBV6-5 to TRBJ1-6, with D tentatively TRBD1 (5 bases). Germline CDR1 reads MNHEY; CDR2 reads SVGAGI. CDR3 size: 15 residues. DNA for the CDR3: TGTGCCAGCAGTTACTCAGGTCAGGGAAATTCCCCCCTCCACTTT. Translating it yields CASSYSGQGNSPLHF.

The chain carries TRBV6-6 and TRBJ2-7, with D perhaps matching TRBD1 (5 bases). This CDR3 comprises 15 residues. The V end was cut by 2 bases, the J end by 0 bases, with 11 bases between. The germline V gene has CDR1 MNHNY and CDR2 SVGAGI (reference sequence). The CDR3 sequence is CASSYGQGRSYEQYF. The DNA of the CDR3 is TGTGCCAGCAGTTACGGCCAGGGTCGCTCCTACGAGCAGTACTTC.

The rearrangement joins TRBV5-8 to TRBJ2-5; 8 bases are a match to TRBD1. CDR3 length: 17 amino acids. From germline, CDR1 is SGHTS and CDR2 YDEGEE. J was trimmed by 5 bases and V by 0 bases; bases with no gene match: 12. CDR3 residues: CASSLAGRAGGRETQYF. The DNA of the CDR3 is TGTGCCAGCAGCTTGGCAGGGCGGGCAGGGGGCAGGGAGACCCAGTACTTC.

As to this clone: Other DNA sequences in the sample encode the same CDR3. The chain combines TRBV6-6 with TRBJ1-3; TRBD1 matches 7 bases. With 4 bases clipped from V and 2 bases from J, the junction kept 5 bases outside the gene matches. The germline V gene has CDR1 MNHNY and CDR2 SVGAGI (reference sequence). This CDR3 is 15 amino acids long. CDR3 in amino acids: CASSSGQLAGNTIYF. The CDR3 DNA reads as TGTGCCAGCAGTTCGGGACAGTTGGCTGGAAACACCATATATTTT.

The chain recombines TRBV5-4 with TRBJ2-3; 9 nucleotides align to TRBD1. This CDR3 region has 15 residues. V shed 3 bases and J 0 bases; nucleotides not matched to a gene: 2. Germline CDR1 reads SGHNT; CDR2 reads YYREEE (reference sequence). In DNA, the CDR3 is TGTGCCAGCAGCTGGGGGACAGGGAGCACAGATACGCAGTATTTT. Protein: CASSWGTGSTDTQYF.

The CDR3 nucleotides are TGTGCCAGCAGCCCCGGACAGGGTGGATACGAGCAGTACTTC. Protein sequence: CASSPGQGGYEQYF. The rearrangement links TRBV7-2 to TRBJ2-7; 8 nucleotides line up with TRBD1. V was clipped by 5 bases and J by 4 bases; unmatched bases: 7. CDR1 is SGHTA, CDR2 FQGNSA, per germline. The CDR3 runs 14 residues.

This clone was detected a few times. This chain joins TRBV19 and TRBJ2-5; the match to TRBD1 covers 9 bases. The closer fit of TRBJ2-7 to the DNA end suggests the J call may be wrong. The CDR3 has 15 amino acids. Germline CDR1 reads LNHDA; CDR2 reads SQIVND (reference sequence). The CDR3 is CASSSGGQGSYEQYF. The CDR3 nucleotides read TGTGCCAGTAGTAGTGGAGGACAGGGGTCCTACGAGCAGTACTTC.

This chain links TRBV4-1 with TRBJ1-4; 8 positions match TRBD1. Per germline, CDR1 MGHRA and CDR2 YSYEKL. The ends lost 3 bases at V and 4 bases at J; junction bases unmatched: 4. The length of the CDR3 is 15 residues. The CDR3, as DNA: TGCGCCAGCAGCCAGGGACAGGCAAGTAATGAAAAACTGTTTTTT. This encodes CASSQGQASNEKLFF.

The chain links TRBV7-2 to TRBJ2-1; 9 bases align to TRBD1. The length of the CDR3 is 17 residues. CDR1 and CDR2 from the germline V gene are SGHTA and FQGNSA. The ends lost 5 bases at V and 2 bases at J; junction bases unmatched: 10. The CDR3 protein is CASSRPITGGAYNEQFF. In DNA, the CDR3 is TGTGCCAGCAGCAGACCAATTACAGGGGGCGCCTACAATGAGCAGTTCTTC. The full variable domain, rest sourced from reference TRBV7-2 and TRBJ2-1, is GAGVSQSPSNKVTEKGKDVELRCDPISGHTALYWYRQSLGQGLEFLIYFQGNSAPDKSGLPSDRFSAERTGGSVSTLTIQRTQQEDSAVYLCASSRPITGGAYNEQFFGPGTRLTVL.

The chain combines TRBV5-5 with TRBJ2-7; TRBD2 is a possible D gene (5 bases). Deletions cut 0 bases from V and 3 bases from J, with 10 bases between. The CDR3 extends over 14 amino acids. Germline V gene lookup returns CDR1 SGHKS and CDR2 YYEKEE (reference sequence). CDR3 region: CASSLDGVIYEQYF. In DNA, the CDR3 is TGTGCCAGCAGCTTGGACGGGGTGATCTACGAGCAGTACTTC. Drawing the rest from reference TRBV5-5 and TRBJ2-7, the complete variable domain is DAGVTQSPTHLIKTRGQQVTLRCSPISGHKSVSWYQQVLGQGPQFIFQYYEKEERGRGNFPDRFSARQFPNYSSELNVNALLLGDSALYLCASSLDGVIYEQYFGPGTRLTVT.

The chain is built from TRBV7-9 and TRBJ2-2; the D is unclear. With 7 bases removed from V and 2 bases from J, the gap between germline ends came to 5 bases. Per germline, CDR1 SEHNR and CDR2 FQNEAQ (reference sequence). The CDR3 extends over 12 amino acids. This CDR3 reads CASTVNTGELFF. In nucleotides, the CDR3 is TGTGCCAGCACAGTAAACACCGGGGAGCTGTTTTTT.

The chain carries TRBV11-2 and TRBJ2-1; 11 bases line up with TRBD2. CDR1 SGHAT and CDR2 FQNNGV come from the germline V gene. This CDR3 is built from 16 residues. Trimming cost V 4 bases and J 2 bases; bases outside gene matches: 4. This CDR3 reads CASSSILAGAYNEQFF. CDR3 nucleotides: TGTGCCAGCAGCTCCATACTAGCGGGGGCCTACAATGAGCAGTTCTTC.

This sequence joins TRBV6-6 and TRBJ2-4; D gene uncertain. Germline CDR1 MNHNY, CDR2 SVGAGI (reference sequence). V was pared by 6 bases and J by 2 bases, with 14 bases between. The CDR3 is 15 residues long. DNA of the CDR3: TGTGCCAGCAGGGAACCACGACTCTCCAAAAACATTCAGTACTTC. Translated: CASREPRLSKNIQYF.

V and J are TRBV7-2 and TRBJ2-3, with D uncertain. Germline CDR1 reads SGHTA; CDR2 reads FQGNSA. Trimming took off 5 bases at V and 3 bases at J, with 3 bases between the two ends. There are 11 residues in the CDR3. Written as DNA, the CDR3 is TGTGCCAGCAGCCTTACAGATACGCAGTATTTT. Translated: CASSLTDTQYF.

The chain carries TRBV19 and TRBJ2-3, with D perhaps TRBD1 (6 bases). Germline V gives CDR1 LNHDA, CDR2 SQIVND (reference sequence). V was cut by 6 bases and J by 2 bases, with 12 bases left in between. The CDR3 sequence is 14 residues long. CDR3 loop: CASSLGQFTDTQYF. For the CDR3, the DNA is TGTGCCAGTAGCCTAGGACAGTTCACAGATACGCAGTATTTT.

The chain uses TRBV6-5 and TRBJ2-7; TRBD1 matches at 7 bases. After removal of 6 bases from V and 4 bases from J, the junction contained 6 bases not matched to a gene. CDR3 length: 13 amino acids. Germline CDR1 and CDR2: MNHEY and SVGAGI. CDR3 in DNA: TGTGCCAGCAGGGATGAGGACAGGTACGAGCAGTACTTC. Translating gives CASRDEDRYEQYF.

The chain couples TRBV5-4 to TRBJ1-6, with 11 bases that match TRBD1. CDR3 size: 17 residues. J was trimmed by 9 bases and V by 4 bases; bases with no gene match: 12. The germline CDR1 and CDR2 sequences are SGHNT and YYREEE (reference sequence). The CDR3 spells CASSPGQGASLVSPLHF. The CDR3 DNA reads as TGTGCCAGCAGCCCTGGACAGGGGGCATCTCTAGTTTCACCCCTCCACTTT.

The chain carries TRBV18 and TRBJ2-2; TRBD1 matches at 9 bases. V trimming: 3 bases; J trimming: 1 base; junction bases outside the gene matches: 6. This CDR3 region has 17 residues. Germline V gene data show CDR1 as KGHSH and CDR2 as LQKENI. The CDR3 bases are TGTGCCAGCTCACCCTCCGGGACAGGGAGGAACACCGGGGAGCTGTTTTTT. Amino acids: CASSPSGTGRNTGELFF. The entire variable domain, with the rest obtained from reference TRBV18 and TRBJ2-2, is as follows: NAGVMQNPRHLVRRRGQEARLRCSPMKGHSHVYWYRQLPEEGLKFMVYLQKENIIDESGMPKERFSAEFPKEGPSILRIQQVVRGDSAAYFCASSPSGTGRNTGELFFGEGSRLTVL.

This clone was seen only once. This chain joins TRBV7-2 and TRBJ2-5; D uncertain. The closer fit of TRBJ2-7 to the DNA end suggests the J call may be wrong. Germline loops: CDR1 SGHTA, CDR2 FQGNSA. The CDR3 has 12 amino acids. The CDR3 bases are TGTGCCAGCAGAATCGGTCCCTACGAGCAGTACTTC. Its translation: CASRIGPYEQYF.

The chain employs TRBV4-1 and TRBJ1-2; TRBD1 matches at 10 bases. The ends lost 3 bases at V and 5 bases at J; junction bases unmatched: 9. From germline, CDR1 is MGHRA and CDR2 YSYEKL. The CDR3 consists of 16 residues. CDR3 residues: CASSHGTGVTQYGYTF. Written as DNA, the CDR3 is TGCGCCAGCAGCCATGGGACAGGGGTAACCCAATATGGCTACACCTTC.

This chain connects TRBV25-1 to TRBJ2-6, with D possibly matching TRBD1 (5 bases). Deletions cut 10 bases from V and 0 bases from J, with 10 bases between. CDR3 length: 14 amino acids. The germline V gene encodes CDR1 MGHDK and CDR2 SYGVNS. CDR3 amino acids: CATRQSSGANVLTF. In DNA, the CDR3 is TGTGCCACCCGACAGAGCTCTGGGGCCAACGTCCTGACTTTC.